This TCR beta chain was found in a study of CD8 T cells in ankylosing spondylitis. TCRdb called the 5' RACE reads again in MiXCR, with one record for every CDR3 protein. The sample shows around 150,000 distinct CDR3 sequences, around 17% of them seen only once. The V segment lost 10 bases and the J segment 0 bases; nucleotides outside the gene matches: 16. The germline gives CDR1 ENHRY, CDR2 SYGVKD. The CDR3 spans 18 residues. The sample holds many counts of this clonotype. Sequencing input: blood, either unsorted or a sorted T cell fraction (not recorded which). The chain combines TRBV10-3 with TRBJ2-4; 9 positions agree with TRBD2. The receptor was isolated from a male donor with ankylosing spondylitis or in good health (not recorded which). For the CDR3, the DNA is TGTGCCAGCGCCGACGGCCTAGCGGGGCTAGCAGCCAAAAACATTCAGTACTTC. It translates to CASADGLAGLAAKNIQYF.